Below, 20 T cell receptor beta chains from the same sample are listed, as sequenced in a study of blood T cell repertoires in COVID-19. Method: immunoSEQ multiplex PCR; TCRdb's copy keeps in-frame clones and lacks some. The top ten hold roughly 0.56% of the sample, which has more than 150,000 clones, roughly 90% seen once. Sequencing input: peripheral blood. These receptors originate from a man aged 50 to 60 with acute or convalescent COVID-19.

The J gene is TRBJ2-6, the V gene TRBV19; the match to TRBD2 covers 8 bases. Trimming took 3 bases from V and 3 from J; bases not matched to a gene: 10. CDR1 is LNHDA, CDR2 SQIVND, per germline (reference sequence). The CDR3 runs 18 residues. Here the CDR3 DNA reads TGTGCCAGTAGTATGCGGCGGGGGGATCCGCATGGGGCCAACGTCCTGACTTTC. It yields the protein CASSMRRGDPHGANVLTF.

CDR3 in amino acids: CASSQGGGDEQFF. The CDR3 bases are TGTGCCAGCAGCCAAGGAGGGGGCGATGAGCAGTTCTTC. This chain uses TRBV7-2 with TRBJ2-1; D may be TRBD1 (7 bases). From germline, CDR1 is SGHTA and CDR2 FQGNSA. The V and J ends lost 5 bases and 8 bases respectively, with 13 bases between them. The CDR3 length is 13 residues.

Here the CDR3 reads CASSFLSGRGDSTDTQYF. The CDR3 DNA sequence: TGTGCCAGCAGCTTTCTCTCTGGGCGGGGGGACTCTACAGATACGCAGTATTTT. The chain joins TRBV12-1 to TRBJ2-3; no DNA check was done on the table's D call, TRBD2. TRBV12-1 is a pseudogene. The CDR3 extends over 18 amino acids.

The chain joins TRBV18 to TRBJ2-1, with TRBD1 identical over 9 bases. From germline, CDR1 is KGHSH and CDR2 LQKENI. V trimming: 0 bases; J trimming: 7 bases; junction bases outside the gene matches: 10. The CDR3 runs 17 residues. This chain's CDR3 is CASSPPSGTGRENEQFF. DNA for the CDR3: TGTGCCAGCTCACCACCGTCCGGGACAGGGCGAGAAAATGAGCAGTTCTTC.

The chain uses TRBV10-3 and TRBJ2-1; no definite D call. V was pared by 4 bases and J by 7 bases, with 5 bases between. The germline V gene has CDR1 ENHRY and CDR2 SYGVKD. The CDR3 contains 11 residues. CDR3 nucleotides: TGTGCCATCAGTGTCGGGAATGAGCAGTTCTTC. Its protein is CAISVGNEQFF.

The chain has TRBV10-3 and TRBJ2-7, with TRBD1 identical over 9 bases. V lost 6 bases, J lost 6 bases, and 6 bases stayed unmatched. Germline V gene data show CDR1 as ENHRY and CDR2 as SYGVKD. The CDR3 sequence is 13 residues long. CDR3 coding DNA: TGTGCCATCAGGCGGGACAGGGAGGGCGAGCAGTACGTC. It translates to CAIRRDREGEQYV.

The table lists this clone with a few counts. The chain couples TRBV7-9 to TRBJ1-2; D is ambiguous. There are 13 residues in the CDR3. In germline, CDR1 is SEHNR, CDR2 FQNEAQ (reference sequence). Deletions cut 6 bases from V and 7 bases from J, with 15 bases between. This CDR3 reads CASSPPGEFGYTF. For the CDR3, the DNA is TGTGCCAGCAGTCCCCCCGGAGAGTTTGGCTACACCTTC. Full variable domain (missing parts from reference TRBV7-9 and TRBJ1-2): DTGVSQNPRHKITKRGQNVTFRCDPISEHNRLYWYRQTLGQGPEFLTYFQNEAQLEKSRLLSDRFSAERPKGSFSTLEIQRTEQGDSAMYLCASSPPGEFGYTFGSGTRLTVV.

In this sample, this clone turned up a few times. This chain joins TRBV19 and TRBJ2-1, with a weak D call TRBD1 (5 bases). The V and J ends lost 6 bases and 0 bases respectively, with 6 bases between them. The CDR3 sequence is 13 residues long. Germline CDR1 is LNHDA and CDR2 is SQIVND (reference sequence). CDR3 coding DNA: TGTGCCAGTAGCAGGGCCTCCTACAATGAGCAGTTCTTC. It translates to CASSRASYNEQFF. The full variable domain, in which reference TRBV19 and TRBJ2-1 provide the parts outside the CDR3, is DGGITQSPKYLFRKEGQNVTLSCEQNLNHDAMYWYRQDPGQGLRLIYYSQIVNDFQKGDIAEGYSVSREKKESFPLTVTSAQKNPTAFYLCASSRASYNEQFFGPGTRLTVL.

The chain is built from TRBV5-6 and TRBJ1-1, with D perhaps TRBD1 (5 bases). The V end lost 4 bases, the J end lost 4 bases, and 17 bases lay between the germline ends. CDR1 is SGHDT and CDR2 is YYEEEE in the germline V gene. This CDR3 contains 15 residues. Here the CDR3 reads CASSNRMQGGTEAFF. In nucleotides, the CDR3 is TGTGCCAGCAGCAACAGGATGCAGGGCGGCACTGAAGCTTTCTTT. The full variable domain, its missing parts supplied by reference TRBV5-6 and TRBJ1-1, is DAGVTQSPTHLIKTRGQQVTLRCSPKSGHDTVSWYQQALGQGPQFIFQYYEEEERQRGNFPDRFSGHQFPNYSSELNVNALLLGDSALYLCASSNRMQGGTEAFFGQGTRLTVV.

The V call is TRBV10-1, the J call TRBJ2-1; 10 bases line up with TRBD2. The trim removed 4 bases at V and 6 bases at J, leaving 6 bases unmatched. This CDR3 contains 15 residues. Germline V gene data show CDR1 as WNHNN and CDR2 as SYGVQD (reference sequence). CDR3 sequence: CASSVTLAGINEQFF. Written as DNA, the CDR3 is TGCGCCAGCAGTGTAACACTAGCGGGGATCAATGAGCAGTTCTTC.

The chain carries TRBV6-5 and TRBJ1-2; 8 nucleotides match TRBD1. CDR1 is MNHEY and CDR2 is SVGAGI in the germline V gene. The length of the CDR3 is 13 residues. V lost 6 bases, J lost 5 bases, and 5 bases stayed unmatched. In nucleotides, the CDR3 is TGTGCCAGCAGCCCGACAGGGGAGTATGGCTACACCTTC. Amino acids: CASSPTGEYGYTF.

The rearrangement joins TRBV6-5 to TRBJ1-2; 7 bases agree with TRBD1. This CDR3 contains 14 residues. With V trimmed by 0 bases and J by 3 bases, 1 base remained unmatched. Germline CDR1 reads MNHEY; CDR2 reads SVGAGI. CDR3 nucleotides: TGTGCCAGCAGTTACTCCCAGGGGGACTATGGCTACACCTTC. This gives the protein CASSYSQGDYGYTF.

Only one count was recorded for this clone. This chain uses TRBV18 with TRBJ1-4, with TRBD1 matching 8 bases. V was clipped by 5 bases and J by 3 bases; unmatched bases: 5. This CDR3 is 15 amino acids long. Germline CDR1 reads KGHSH; CDR2 reads LQKENI. Here the CDR3 reads CASSEQGAPNEKLFF. The CDR3 coding sequence is TGTGCCAGCTCAGAGCAGGGGGCTCCTAATGAAAAACTGTTTTTT.

The V and J genes are TRBV27 and TRBJ2-4, with 7 bases matching TRBD2. The CDR3 contains 16 residues. Germline CDR1 reads MNHEY; CDR2 reads SMNVEV (reference sequence). The junction had 11 bases not matched to a gene; V was cut back by 5 bases and J by 4 bases. CDR3 nucleotides: TGTGCCAGCAGTCTACTAATGGGAGGGGAAAAAAACATTCAGTACTTC. This encodes CASSLLMGGEKNIQYF.

The chain links TRBV28 to TRBJ1-6; TRBD1 is a possible D gene (5 bases). The V and J ends lost 4 bases and 8 bases respectively, with 15 bases between them. The CDR3 is 15 residues long. Germline CDR1 and CDR2: MDHEN and SYDVKM. The DNA of the CDR3 is TGTGCCAGCAGTTCCCTTGGGGGGAACTATTCACCCCTCCACTTT. It is translated as CASSSLGGNYSPLHF.

The chain carries TRBV2 and TRBJ2-4; D might be TRBD1 (6 bases). Germline assignment: CDR1 SNHLY and CDR2 FYNNEI. The CDR3 consists of 13 residues. V gave up 9 bases and J gave up 6 bases, with 15 bases separating them. CDR3 residues: CARGDTEGNIQYF. The CDR3 DNA sequence: TGTGCCAGGGGGGACACCGAGGGAAACATTCAGTACTTC. The full variable domain, its missing parts supplied by reference TRBV2 and TRBJ2-4, is EPEVTQTPSHQVTQMGQEVILRCVPISNHLYFYWYRQILGQKVEFLVSFYNNEISEKSEIFDDQFSVERPDGSNFTLKIRSTKLEDSAMYFCARGDTEGNIQYFGAGTRLSVL.

The chain has TRBV6-5 and TRBJ2-5; D is possibly TRBD1 (6 bases). The CDR3 is 13 amino acids. The ends were cut back, 6 bases at V and 5 bases at J, with 13 bases in the middle. Per germline, CDR1 MNHEY and CDR2 SVGAGI. The CDR3 DNA follows: TGTGCCAGCAGCCAAACAGGGTTGGAGACCCAGTACTTC. Residues: CASSQTGLETQYF.

The V and J genes are TRBV18 and TRBJ1-1, with D perhaps TRBD1 (5 bases). Germline V lookup: CDR1 KGHSH, CDR2 LQKENI. The CDR3 is made up of 13 amino acids. Trimming left V 6 bases short and J 10 bases short, with 18 bases between. The DNA for the CDR3 is TGTGCCAGCTCCCCGGACAATTCCGGTGCAGCTTTCTTT. This gives the protein CASSPDNSGAAFF. Together with reference TRBV18 and TRBJ1-1, the CDR3 gives the full variable domain: NAGVMQNPRHLVRRRGQEARLRCSPMKGHSHVYWYRQLPEEGLKFMVYLQKENIIDESGMPKERFSAEFPKEGPSILRIQQVVRGDSAAYFCASSPDNSGAAFFGQGTRLTVV.

CDR3 region: CASSGTSRLDTQYF. The CDR3 coding sequence is TGTGCCAGCAGCGGGACTAGCAGACTAGATACGCAGTATTTT. V is TRBV7-2 and J is TRBJ2-3; 9 positions match TRBD2. The V segment lost 5 bases and the J segment 5 bases; nucleotides outside the gene matches: 5. The length of the CDR3 is 14 residues. CDR1 is SGHTA and CDR2 is FQGNSA in the germline V gene.

V is TRBV6-2 or TRBV6-3 and J is TRBJ2-1; 14 nucleotides agree with TRBD2. The junction had 8 bases not matched to a gene; V was cut back by 7 bases and J by 0 bases. CDR1 is MNHEY and CDR2 is SVGEGT in the germline V gene. The CDR3 spans 18 residues. Written as DNA, the CDR3 is TGTGCCAGCACCCCGACTAGCGGGAGGGGATACTCCTACAATGAGCAGTTCTTC. Translating it yields CASTPTSGRGYSYNEQFF.